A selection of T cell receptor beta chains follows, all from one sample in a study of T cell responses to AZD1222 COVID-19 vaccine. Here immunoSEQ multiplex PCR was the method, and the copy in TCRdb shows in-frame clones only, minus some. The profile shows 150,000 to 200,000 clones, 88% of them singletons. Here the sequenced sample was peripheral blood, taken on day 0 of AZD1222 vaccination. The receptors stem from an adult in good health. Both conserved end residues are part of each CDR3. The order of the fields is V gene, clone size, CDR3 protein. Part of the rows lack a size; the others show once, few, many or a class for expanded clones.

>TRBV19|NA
CAIADRAKNIQYF
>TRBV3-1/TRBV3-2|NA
CASSQLGDRTSSPLHF
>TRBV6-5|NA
CASRPLGQGAGEAFF
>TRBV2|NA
CASSPGRDRSNQPQHF
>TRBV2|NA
CASSFPPTYEQYF
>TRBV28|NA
CASTGTRGTQPQHF
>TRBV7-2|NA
CASSPGMIGPGSLENTIYF
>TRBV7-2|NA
CASSFQTSSYEQYF
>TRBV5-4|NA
CASSLAGVNTGELFF
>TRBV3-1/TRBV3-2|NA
CASSQDYTRTEAFF
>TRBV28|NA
CASSQPGTGSYEQYF
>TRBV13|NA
CASSPGTSGRTGELFF
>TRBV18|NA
CASSPPSSGSSYEQYF
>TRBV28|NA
CASSLSGTKRPYEQYF
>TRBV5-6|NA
CASSPDSYTGELFF
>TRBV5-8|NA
CASSSIFTLTDTQYF
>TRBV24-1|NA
CATSDLTTGELFF
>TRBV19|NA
CASSSRQDFYGYTF
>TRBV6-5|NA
CASRIGTGESEQYF
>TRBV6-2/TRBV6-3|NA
CASSYEDTEAFF
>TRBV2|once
CASRAGVSGAGELFF
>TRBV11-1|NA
CASSLAPQGALTGELFF
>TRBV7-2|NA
CASSLGVREGSPLHF
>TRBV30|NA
CASWEPMNTEAFF
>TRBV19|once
CASSIGLAGTTSTDTQYF
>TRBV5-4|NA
CASSLAGPLNSPLHF